The 8 T cell receptor beta chains below all came from one sample that was sequenced in a study of molecular identifiers for immune sequencing clone quantification. TCRdb reprocessed the PCR reads with MiXCR, giving one entry per CDR3 protein. This sample has over 600,000 distinct CDR3 sequences, with about 20% found just once. Material for sequencing was naive CD8+ T cells from blood, with Jurkat cell RNA spiked in. Noted subset: FACS-sorted CD8+CD4-CCR7+CD45RA+ naive T cells. The receptors here all came from a human donor in good health. Some libraries in this study had Jurkat cell RNA spiked in.

This chain links TRBV11-2 with TRBJ2-5, with 7 bases fitting TRBD1. Germline trimming cut 8 bases from V and 4 bases from J; bases unmatched to any gene: 7. Looked up from germline, CDR1 is SGHAT and CDR2 is FQNNGV. The CDR3 length is 13 residues. CDR3 sequence reads: CASGKQGLETQYF. The CDR3 nucleotides are TGTGCCAGCGGGAAACAGGGGCTAGAGACCCAGTACTTC.

This clonotype showed up many times. The V and J genes are TRBV6-5 and TRBJ1-2; possibly TRBD1 for D (6 bases). CDR1 is MNHEY, CDR2 SVGAGI, per germline. The CDR3 runs 14 residues. The ends were cut back, 2 bases at V and 8 bases at J, with 15 bases in the middle. CDR3 residues: CASSYMGHRGGYTF. As DNA, the CDR3 is TGTGCCAGCAGTTACATGGGACATAGGGGCGGCTACACCTTC.

Concerning this clonotype: A read error is possible here, since a much larger clone lies one base away. This chain connects TRBV20-1 to TRBJ1-1; D perhaps matches TRBD1 (6 bases). The CDR3 runs 16 residues. Germline-derived CDR1 and CDR2 are DFQATT and SNEGSKA (reference sequence). In nucleotides, the CDR3 is TGCAGTGTTAGAGATCCGGACAGCCCATTGAACACTGAAGCTTTCTTT. As protein: CSVRDPDSPLNTEAFF.

Many counts were recorded for this clonotype. This chain links TRBV2 with TRBJ2-5; D gene ambiguous. The V end lost 6 bases, the J end lost 7 bases, and 12 bases lay between the germline ends. The germline CDR1 and CDR2 sequences are SNHLY and FYNNEI. The CDR3 is 12 residues long. DNA of the CDR3: TGTGCCAGCAGGAACCGATATGGGACCCAGTACTTC. Its translation is CASRNRYGTQYF.

The chain uses TRBV4-3 and TRBJ2-7; D assignment may be TRBD1 or TRBD2 (6 bases each). V lost 2 bases to trimming and J lost 6 bases, with 11 bases between them. CDR1 LGHNA and CDR2 YSLEER come from the germline V gene. The CDR3 has 13 residues. CDR3 sequence reads: CASSQRGASEQYF. The CDR3 DNA sequence: TGCGCCAGCAGCCAAAGGGGGGCCAGCGAGCAGTACTTC.

This clonotype was recorded many times. CDR3 nucleotide sequence: TGCGCCAGCAGCCCTCAGACAGGGGGGATCTCTGAAGCTTTCTTT. Its translation is CASSPQTGGISEAFF. This chain joins TRBV4-1 and TRBJ1-1; 9 bases match TRBD1. J gave up 6 bases and V 4 bases, and 9 bases lay outside the gene matches. Germline V gives CDR1 MGHRA, CDR2 YSYEKL. The CDR3 consists of 15 residues.

There are many counts of this clonotype. V usage is TRBV28 and J usage is TRBJ1-4; D may be TRBD1 (5 bases). The CDR3 is made up of 15 amino acids. From germline, CDR1 is MDHEN and CDR2 SYDVKM. The V gene lost 1 base and the J gene lost 4 bases, with 10 bases spanning the gap. The CDR3 here is CASSLYGQGNEKLFF. The CDR3 DNA reads TGTGCCAGCAGTTTATATGGGCAGGGTAATGAAAAACTGTTTTTT.

Note on this clonotype: This may come from a read error, since a much larger clone is one base off. The gene calls are TRBV7-9 and TRBJ1-4, with TRBD1 matching 9 bases. Per germline, CDR1 SEHNR and CDR2 FQNEAQ (reference sequence). The CDR3 is made up of 17 amino acids. The DNA of the CDR3 is TGTGCCAGCAGCCTATTATTACAGGGGGCGACTAATGGAAAACTGTTTTTT. It translates to CASSLLLQGATNGKLFF.